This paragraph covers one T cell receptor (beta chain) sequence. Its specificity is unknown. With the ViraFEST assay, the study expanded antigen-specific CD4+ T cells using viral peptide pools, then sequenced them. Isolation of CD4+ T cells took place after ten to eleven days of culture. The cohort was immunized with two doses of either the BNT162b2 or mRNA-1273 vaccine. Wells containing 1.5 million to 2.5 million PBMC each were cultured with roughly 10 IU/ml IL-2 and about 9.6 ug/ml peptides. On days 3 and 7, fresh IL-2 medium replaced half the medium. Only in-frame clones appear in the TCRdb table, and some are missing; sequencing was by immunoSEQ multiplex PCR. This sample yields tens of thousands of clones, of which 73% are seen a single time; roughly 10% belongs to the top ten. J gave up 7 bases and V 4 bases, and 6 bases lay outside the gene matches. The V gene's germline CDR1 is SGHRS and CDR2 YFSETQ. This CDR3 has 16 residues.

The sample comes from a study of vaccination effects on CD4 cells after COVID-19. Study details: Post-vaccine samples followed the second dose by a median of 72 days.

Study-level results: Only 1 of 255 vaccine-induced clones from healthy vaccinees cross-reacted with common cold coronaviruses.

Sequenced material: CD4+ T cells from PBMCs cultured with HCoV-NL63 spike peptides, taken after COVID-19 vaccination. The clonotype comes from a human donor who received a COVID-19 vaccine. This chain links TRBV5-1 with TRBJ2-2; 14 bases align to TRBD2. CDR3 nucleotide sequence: TGCGCCAGCAGCGCTGGGACTAGCGGGGGCCTCGGGGAGCTGTTTTTT. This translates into CASSAGTSGGLGELFF.